These 2 T cell receptor beta chains originate from one sample sequenced in a study of beta chain features in type 1 diabetes. The entirety of the isolated RNA underwent reverse transcription, so expressed TCRB transcripts were sequenced. Some clones are missing from TCRdb's copy, which holds only in-frame ones; the method was immunoSEQ multiplex PCR. The data show some 900,000 clones, with 15% to 20% seen just once and 0.023% held by the top ten. Material: naive CD4+ T cells from blood. The receptor source for this set is a woman aged 18-29 years in good health.

This clone was detected a few times. The chain employs TRBV2 and TRBJ2-7; 12 bases line up with TRBD2. V gave up 5 bases and J gave up 6 bases; unmatched junction bases: 2. This CDR3 comprises 13 residues. CDR1 and CDR2 (germline): SNHLY, FYNNEI. In nucleotides, the CDR3 is TGTGCCAGCAGTCTAGCGGGAGGGTCCGAGCAGTACTTC. This gives the protein CASSLAGGSEQYF.

The gene calls are TRBV18 and TRBJ1-1, with 7 positions matching TRBD1. CDR3 length equals 13 residues. V lost 5 bases to trimming and J lost 7 bases; unmatched junction nucleotides: 7. The germline CDR1 and CDR2 sequences are KGHSH and LQKENI. The CDR3 DNA reads as TGTGCCAGCTCAAACATGAGACAGGGTGAAGCTTTCTTT. Translating it yields CASSNMRQGEAFF.